This T cell receptor beta chain is drawn from a study of blood T cell repertoires in COVID-19. From germline, CDR1 is GTSNPN and CDR2 SVGIG (reference sequence). Trimming stripped 3 bases from V and 0 bases from J, with 14 bases between. CDR3 length: 15 residues. Sequencing used immunoSEQ multiplex PCR; TCRdb keeps in-frame clones, though not all of them. The sample lists 350,000 to 400,000 clones; more than 75% were seen once. This receptor was taken from a woman under 40 with acute COVID-19. Specimen: PBMCs or T cells enriched from blood (not recorded which). This chain joins TRBV30 and TRBJ1-2, with D unresolved. The CDR3 protein is CAWRVTGLPNYGYTF. CDR3 nucleotides: TGTGCCTGGAGGGTGACGGGTTTGCCTAACTATGGCTACACCTTC.